Each of the 27 T cell receptor beta chains below was sequenced from the same sample in a study of OX40 agonist ivuxolimab in advanced cancers. Generated by immunoSEQ multiplex PCR, the TCRdb table keeps only in-frame clones and is missing some. The sample consists of approximately 79,000 clones, 87% of them appearing once. Sequences were derived from CD4+ or CD8+ T cells sorted from blood, sampled in a trial of the OX40 agonist ivuxolimab. The receptors here all came from an adult with an advanced solid tumor such as melanoma, head and neck, liver or kidney cancer.

The CDR3 DNA follows: TGCGCCAGCAGTGAGTCTGGCAGGGTGACTGAAGCTTTCTTT. The encoded protein is CASSESGRVTEAFF. V gene TRBV10-2 combines with J gene TRBJ1-1, with TRBD1 as a possible D gene (5 bases). Germline loops: CDR1 WSHSY, CDR2 SAAADI. Trimming shortened V by 0 bases and J by 5 bases, and 10 bases separated the two germline ends. The CDR3 is 14 residues long.

The rearrangement uses TRBV14 and TRBJ1-2; D uncertain. Germline CDR1 is SGHDN and CDR2 is FVKESK. Trimming stripped 1 base from V and 4 bases from J, with 7 bases between. CDR3 size: 13 residues. DNA of the CDR3: TGTGCCAGCAGCCAAGGCGCGACCTATGGCTACACCTTC. It codes for CASSQGATYGYTF. The entire variable domain, with the rest obtained from reference TRBV14 and TRBJ1-2, is as follows: EAGVTQFPSHSVIEKGQTVTLRCDPISGHDNLYWYRRVMGKEIKFLLHFVKESKQDESGMPNNRFLAERTGGTYSTLKVQPAELEDSGVYFCASSQGATYGYTFGSGTRLTVV.

The chain links TRBV6-6 to TRBJ1-1; 7 bases are a match to TRBD1. After removal of 5 bases from V and 1 base from J, the junction contained 4 bases not matched to a gene. Germline V lookup: CDR1 MNHNY, CDR2 SVGAGI (reference sequence). CDR3 length: 14 residues. CDR3 coding DNA: TGTGCCAGCAGTGAGACAGGGCCGAACACTGAAGCTTTCTTT. Protein: CASSETGPNTEAFF.

The rearrangement joins TRBV2 to TRBJ1-6; perhaps TRBD1 as D (6 bases). V lost 2 bases to trimming and J lost 4 bases, with 9 bases between them. The CDR3 loop spans 15 amino acids. CDR1 and CDR2 from the germline V gene are SNHLY and FYNNEI. CDR3 sequence: CASSERTAYNSPLHF. Here the CDR3 DNA reads TGTGCCAGCAGTGAACGGACAGCTTATAATTCACCCCTCCACTTT.

V is TRBV4-3 and J is TRBJ2-5; no reliable D call. Germline-derived CDR1 and CDR2 are LGHNA and YSLEER. CDR3 length equals 13 residues. Trimming shortened V by 1 base and J by 9 bases, and 12 bases separated the two germline ends. The CDR3 DNA sequence: TGCGCCAGCAGCCAAGGCCCCTCGGTGGCCCAGTACTTC. This sequence encodes CASSQGPSVAQYF.

This chain connects TRBV5-4 to TRBJ2-5; D is unresolved. Germline V CDR1 and CDR2: SGHNT, YYREEE (reference sequence). V lost 2 bases and J lost 3, with 5 bases in between. The CDR3 has 12 amino acids. The DNA for the CDR3 is TGTGCCAGCAGCTTCTCCGAAGAGACCCAGTACTTC. Translated, it gives CASSFSEETQYF.

The chain links TRBV12-5 to TRBJ2-1; D is perhaps TRBD2 (6 bases). Germline CDR1 is LGHNT and CDR2 is FRNRAP. Trimming shortened V by 6 bases and J by 4 bases, and 13 bases separated the two germline ends. CDR3 length equals 14 residues. The CDR3 nucleotides read TGTGCTAGTGGGCGGGACTGGCAGTACAATGAGCAGTTCTTC. It codes for CASGRDWQYNEQFF. Drawing the rest from reference TRBV12-5 and TRBJ2-1, the complete variable domain is DARVTQTPRHKVTEMGQEVTMRCQPILGHNTVFWYRQTMMQGLELLAYFRNRAPLDDSGMPKDRFSAEMPDATLATLKIQPSEPRDSAVYFCASGRDWQYNEQFFGPGTRLTVL.

V usage is TRBV9 and J usage is TRBJ1-3; D perhaps matches TRBD1 (5 bases). V shed 0 bases and J shed 8 bases, with 12 bases lying between them. CDR1 is SGDLS and CDR2 is YYNGEE in the germline V gene. The length of the CDR3 is 14 residues. CDR3 in amino acids: CASSVDQRGYTIYF. DNA of the CDR3: TGTGCCAGCAGCGTAGATCAAAGGGGATACACCATATATTTT.

This clone was observed a single time. This chain joins TRBV2 and TRBJ2-5; D is perhaps TRBD1 or TRBD2 (6 bases each). Trimming cost V 3 bases and J 7 bases, with 15 bases left between them. The CDR3 is 14 residues long. Germline CDR1 is SNHLY and CDR2 is FYNNEI. The CDR3 region has the DNA TGTGCCAGCAGTGAGGTCCGGGGGCGGGGGACCCAGTACTTC. Amino acid sequence: CASSEVRGRGTQYF.

The chain employs TRBV7-2 and TRBJ2-5, with 8 bases lining up with TRBD1. Germline values: CDR1 SGHTA, CDR2 FQGNSA. The CDR3 spans 15 residues. J was trimmed by 5 bases and V by 6 bases; bases with no gene match: 11. The CDR3 DNA follows: TGTGCCAGCAGGGAAGACAGGGGAGGTGGGGAGACCCAGTACTTC. This sequence encodes CASREDRGGGETQYF.

CDR3 residues: CASSPRDRFYEQYF. In nucleotides, the CDR3 is TGTGCCAGCAGCCCTAGGGACAGGTTCTACGAGCAGTACTTC. The chain links TRBV11-2 to TRBJ2-7; TRBD1 agrees at 8 bases. CDR1 is SGHAT and CDR2 is FQNNGV in the germline V gene. This CDR3 contains 14 residues. V shed 5 bases and J 3 bases; nucleotides not matched to a gene: 6.

The chain has TRBV29-1 and TRBJ1-6, with D unclear. This CDR3 has 13 amino acids. Germline CDR1 SQVTM, CDR2 ANQGSEA. The V end lost 4 bases, the J end lost 7 bases, and 11 bases lay between the germline ends. CDR3 sequence: CSVAASRNSPLHF. For the CDR3, the DNA is TGCAGCGTTGCGGCCTCACGGAATTCACCCCTCCACTTT.

By share of the sample, this clone is medium-sized (0.01 to 0.1%). Here the CDR3 reads CASTVGAETGSKLFF. The CDR3 DNA reads as TGTGCCAGCACCGTAGGAGCGGAGACAGGGAGTAAACTGTTTTTT. This chain uses TRBV2 with TRBJ1-4; 7 bases align to TRBD1. This CDR3 is 15 amino acids long. After removal of 7 bases from V and 11 bases from J, the junction contained 16 bases not matched to a gene. Per the germline V gene, CDR1 is SNHLY and CDR2 is FYNNEI.

This clone turned up a few times. The chain recombines TRBV5-1 with TRBJ1-2, with unresolved D. Trimming removed 4 bases at V and 8 bases at J, with 15 bases between. The CDR3 consists of 13 residues. From germline, CDR1 is SGHRS and CDR2 YFSETQ. The CDR3 nucleotides read TGCGCCAGCAGCCCTTTCCGGGGAGAAGGCTACACCTTC. Translating gives CASSPFRGEGYTF. The whole variable domain, remainder taken from reference TRBV5-1 and TRBJ1-2, is KAGVTQTPRYLIKTRGQQVTLSCSPISGHRSVSWYQQTPGQGLQFLFEYFSETQRNKGNFPGRFSGRQFSNSRSEMNVSTLELGDSALYLCASSPFRGEGYTFGSGTRLTVV.

This chain uses TRBV7-2 with TRBJ1-5; D gene unclear. CDR1 SGHTA and CDR2 FQGNSA come from the germline V gene. The ends were cut back, 6 bases at V and 5 bases at J, with 20 bases in the middle. This CDR3 has 16 amino acids. The CDR3 loop is CASSLGSGTRHQPQHF. CDR3 nucleotides: TGTGCCAGCAGTTTGGGGAGTGGCACGCGGCATCAGCCCCAGCATTTT. The full variable domain, completed using reference TRBV7-2 and TRBJ1-5, is GAGVSQSPSNKVTEKGKDVELRCDPISGHTALYWYRQSLGQGLEFLIYFQGNSAPDKSGLPSDRFSAERTGGSVSTLTIQRTQQEDSAVYLCASSLGSGTRHQPQHFGDGTRLSIL.

The V gene is TRBV30, the J gene TRBJ2-7; 7 positions match TRBD1. This CDR3 is 14 amino acids long. Germline CDR1 and CDR2: GTSNPN and SVGIG (reference sequence). J gave up 6 bases and V 4 bases, and 12 bases lay outside the gene matches. In nucleotides, the CDR3 is TGTGCCTGGACGTCAGGGACAGAGTTCTCCGAGCAGTACTTC. Translating it yields CAWTSGTEFSEQYF.

The chain employs TRBV14 and TRBJ2-1; D possibly matches TRBD1 or TRBD2 (7 bases each). Germline CDR1 SGHDN, CDR2 FVKESK. This CDR3 is 14 amino acids long. V lost 4 bases, J lost 7 bases, and 14 bases lay in between. The CDR3 loop reads CASSRQGGYNEQFF. The DNA for the CDR3 is TGTGCCAGCAGCCGACAGGGAGGGTATAATGAGCAGTTCTTC.

A note on this clone: The junction does not match germline at one end; this may be a read error. The CDR3 sequence is CASSLGGDSYTQYF. The CDR3, as DNA: TGTGCCAGCAGTTTAGGGGGGGATTCGTATACGCAGTATTTT. This sequence joins TRBV7-2 and TRBJ2-3; maybe TRBD2 (7 bases). Germline lookup yields CDR1 SGHTA and CDR2 FQGNSA. The CDR3 extends over 14 amino acids.

V is TRBV6-5 and J is TRBJ2-7; D is uncertain. The CDR3 covers 11 residues. Germline loops: CDR1 MNHEY, CDR2 SVGAGI. Trimming took 6 bases from V and 4 from J, leaving 7 bases between them. The CDR3 DNA reads TGTGCCAGCAGGGGGATTTACGAGCAGTACTTC. Its protein is CASRGIYEQYF.

The rearrangement links TRBV2 to TRBJ2-5; 10 bases agree with TRBD1. V gave up 6 bases and J gave up 2 bases; unmatched junction bases: 6. The CDR3 contains 15 residues. The germline V gene has CDR1 SNHLY and CDR2 FYNNEI. The CDR3 sequence is CASRRQGAPQETQYF. DNA for the CDR3: TGTGCCAGCAGGAGACAGGGGGCTCCGCAAGAGACCCAGTACTTC.

This clone was recorded a few times. The chain joins TRBV5-4 to TRBJ2-5, with D tentatively TRBD2 (6 bases). The CDR3 spans 13 residues. Germline-derived CDR1 and CDR2 are SGHNT and YYREEE (reference sequence). V lost 0 bases and J 4 bases, leaving 7 bases between the germline ends. CDR3 bases: TGTGCCAGCAGCTTGGGTAGCGGAGAGACCCAGTACTTC. This translates into CASSLGSGETQYF.

The chain uses TRBV7-9 and TRBJ2-7, with a weak D call TRBD1 (6 bases). Looked up from germline, CDR1 is SEHNR and CDR2 is FQNEAQ (reference sequence). CDR3 length: 15 residues. Trimming removed 1 base from V and 3 bases from J, with 13 bases in between. Written as DNA, the CDR3 is TGTGCCAGCAGCTTAGATAACAGGGTAGTCTACGAGCAGTACTTC. Translating gives CASSLDNRVVYEQYF. Variable domain in full (rest from reference TRBV7-9 and TRBJ2-7): DTGVSQNPRHKITKRGQNVTFRCDPISEHNRLYWYRQTLGQGPEFLTYFQNEAQLEKSRLLSDRFSAERPKGSFSTLEIQRTEQGDSAMYLCASSLDNRVVYEQYFGPGTRLTVT.

This chain links TRBV5-1 with TRBJ2-3; D possibly corresponds to TRBD1 (5 bases). The CDR3 extends over 13 amino acids. Trimming shortened V by 0 bases and J by 6 bases, and 8 bases separated the two germline ends. Germline CDR1 and CDR2: SGHRS and YFSETQ. CDR3 loop: CASSLEGRDTQYF. CDR3 nucleotide sequence: TGCGCCAGCAGCTTGGAGGGGCGGGATACGCAGTATTTT.

The table lists this clone with a few counts. J is TRBJ1-6 and V is TRBV19, with D perhaps TRBD1 (6 bases). The germline V gene has CDR1 LNHDA and CDR2 SQIVND (reference sequence). This CDR3 comprises 13 residues. V lost 10 bases and J lost 7, with 14 bases in between. CDR3 in DNA: TGTGCCACACAGGGCGGGAGGAATTCACCCCTCCACTTT. It translates to CATQGGRNSPLHF.

This CDR3 is CSVGKREGPTDTQYF. In DNA form, the CDR3 reads TGCAGCGTTGGGAAGCGGGAGGGCCCCACAGATACGCAGTATTTT. The gene calls are TRBV29-1 and TRBJ2-3, with 10 bases that match TRBD2. V was pared by 4 bases and J by 2 bases, with 6 bases of the junction left unmatched. The CDR3 has 15 amino acids. Germline assignment: CDR1 SQVTM and CDR2 ANQGSEA.

The V gene is TRBV15, the J gene TRBJ1-3, with D possibly being TRBD1 (6 bases). Trimming removed 3 bases from V and 0 bases from J, with 18 bases in between. From germline, CDR1 is LNHNV and CDR2 YYDKDF (reference sequence). The CDR3 covers 18 residues. DNA of the CDR3: TGTGCCACCAGCAGCCTATTAGGACAGTCCTCCTCTGGAAACACCATATATTTT. Residues: CATSSLLGQSSSGNTIYF.

The chain combines TRBV7-2 with TRBJ2-5; a weak D match, TRBD2 (7 bases). Deletions cut 6 bases from V and 5 bases from J, with 13 bases between. The CDR3 is made up of 13 amino acids. Per the germline V gene, CDR1 is SGHTA and CDR2 is FQGNSA. The chain's CDR3 is CASRGGGVETQYF. The CDR3 DNA sequence: TGTGCCAGCAGAGGGGGGGGCGTGGAGACCCAGTACTTC.